The T cell receptor beta chain described here comes from a study of blood T cell repertoires in COVID-19 (dated by TCRdb to 2020 to 2021). Study-level background: Collaborator samples came from the United States, Italy and Spain and covered acute and convalescent phases of COVID-19. The sample metadata nearly always contained a de-identified subject ID, COVID-19 status, age in years and sex. Deeply sampled blood TCRbeta repertoires from subjects exposed to, actively infected with, or recovered from COVID-19 were included in the dataset. The prospective study material was composed of cDNA or gDNA derived from T cells, B-cell-depleted T cells, or PBMCs. Where available, HLA class I and class II types were taken from metadata supplied by the sample provider and were not determined by assay-based typing. Samples came from the ongoing ImmuneRACE study (first 160 participants) plus 1,254 subjects from 6 global collaborators. The repertoires were made available in a free public database intended to serve as a resource for research on the immune response to SARS-CoV-2. The paper as a whole reports these results and caveats: How much clinical and demographic metadata was included differed by source and by participant, and the metadata was provided uncurated.

The immunoSEQ Assay, a bias-controlled multiplex PCR, was used to amplify TCRbeta CDR3 regions from genomic DNA. In the authors' own workflow: Nucleated cell counts per sample were estimated from amplification of reference gene primers within the assay. To quantify the absolute abundance of each unique TCRbeta CDR3 rearrangement, sequence reads were collapsed and filtered. For each sample, productive Simpson clonality was calculated as the square root of Simpson's diversity index across productive rearrangements. Here the immuneACCESS table is served through TCRdb, limited to in-frame sequences with V and J called. Missing clones are a known gap in these copies; in checked studies unresolved V genes cover under half, and the rest lacks a known reason. V, J and clone size were drawn from that table, and D and trimming were deduced from the DNA. The sample profile shows more than 45,000 clones; roughly 80% of them were found once. The biggest ten clones account for around 10% of the sample.

V sheds 0 bases and J sheds 0 bases, leaving 6 bases between their ends. The germline V gene encodes CDR1 MNHEY and CDR2 SMNVEV (reference sequence). From its cysteine to its valine, the CDR3 spans 14 amino acids. The only DNA kept is the CDR3, 42 bases in frame from the first base. On this clone: No antigen is known for it. No base quality values were provided; no much bigger clone lies one nucleotide off.

In Seattle, one collaborating source enrolled patients while the infection was active and tracked those patients longitudinally over the course of disease. Collaborating institutions collected whole blood in K2EDTA tubes following their own protocols. For TCRbeta analysis, collaborators shipped samples in one of three forms: frozen whole blood, isolated PBMCs, or DNA extracted from either of those sample types. This sequence was found in an older man with COVID-19, enrolled during active disease. The specimen sequenced was peripheral blood. The sequence joins TRBV27 to TRBJ2-7; the D gene identity is not certain. The nucleotides read TGTGCCAGCAGTTTATCGTACAGCTCCTACGAGCAGTACGTC. The resulting protein is CASSLSYSSYEQYV.